These 19 T cell receptor beta chains were all obtained from the same sample, sequenced in a study of brain T cells in children with intractable seizures. The assay was immunoSEQ multiplex PCR, and TCRdb's table has in-frame clones only and misses some. This table holds about 76,000 clones, 85% to 95% found once. Sequenced material: peripheral blood, taken at surgery. Receptors originate from a boy under three years old with tuberous sclerosis and intractable seizures.

This clone appeared once. V gene TRBV12-3 or TRBV12-4 combines with J gene TRBJ2-7; TRBD2 is a possible D gene (5 bases). This CDR3 has 12 amino acids. Trimming cost V 3 bases and J 6 bases, with 9 bases left between them. CDR3 in DNA: TGTGCCAGCAGTTTTACCGGGGTCGAGCAGTACTTC. It specifies CASSFTGVEQYF.

The genes are TRBV4-1 and TRBJ1-1, with 10 bases aligning to TRBD1. V lost 4 bases, J lost 5 bases, and 10 bases stayed unmatched. The CDR3 contains 16 residues. Germline loops: CDR1 MGHRA, CDR2 YSYEKL. CDR3 sequence reads: CASSLPGQGRGTEAFF. DNA of the CDR3: TGCGCCAGCAGCCTACCGGGACAGGGGAGGGGAACTGAAGCTTTCTTT.

The rearrangement links TRBV4-1 to TRBJ2-3, with D hard to call. Trimming removed 1 base from V and 4 bases from J, with 9 bases in between. The CDR3 runs 14 residues. From germline, CDR1 is MGHRA and CDR2 YSYEKL. This CDR3 reads CASSQVLAPDTQYF. In nucleotides, the CDR3 is TGCGCCAGCAGCCAAGTACTGGCGCCAGATACGCAGTATTTT.

This clone was counted a few times. The chain joins TRBV7-2 to TRBJ1-4; D unclear. V was clipped by 5 bases and J by 4 bases, with 14 bases between them. Germline V gives CDR1 SGHTA, CDR2 FQGNSA. This CDR3 is built from 15 residues. The CDR3 protein is CASSPAGNVNEKLFF. For the CDR3, the DNA is TGTGCCAGCAGCCCCGCGGGGAACGTTAATGAAAAACTGTTTTTT.

The chain employs TRBV27 and TRBJ2-7, with a tentative D call TRBD2 (5 bases). The V gene lost 7 bases and the J gene lost 0 bases, with 13 bases spanning the gap. The germline V gene encodes CDR1 MNHEY and CDR2 SMNVEV (reference sequence). The CDR3 is 14 residues long. The CDR3 region is CASTRTAGSYEQYF. The CDR3 nucleotides are TGTGCCAGCACAAGGACGGCGGGCTCCTACGAGCAGTACTTC.

This clone showed up just a few times. The chain employs TRBV19 and TRBJ1-6; D remains ambiguous. The CDR3 spans 15 residues. V lost 3 bases, J lost 4 bases, and 10 bases lay in between. Germline V lookup: CDR1 LNHDA, CDR2 SQIVND (reference sequence). CDR3 loop: CASSIKGGYNSPLHF. For the CDR3, the DNA is TGTGCCAGTAGTATTAAAGGAGGTTATAATTCACCCCTCCACTTT.

This clone was seen more than once but under ten times. This rearrangement joins TRBV4-2 to TRBJ1-5; 7 bases fit TRBD1. The germline gives CDR1 LGHNA, CDR2 YNFKEQ. The length of the CDR3 is 14 residues. V trimming: 3 bases; J trimming: 2 bases; junction bases outside the gene matches: 1. CDR3 sequence: CASSHDRGNQPQHF. In nucleotides, the CDR3 is TGTGCCAGCAGCCACGACAGGGGCAATCAGCCCCAGCATTTT.

This chain connects TRBV5-6 to TRBJ2-2; D gene ambiguous. Germline CDR1 is SGHDT and CDR2 is YYEEEE. The CDR3 runs 15 residues. V dropped 3 bases and J dropped 0 bases, with 9 bases sitting between them. The CDR3 coding sequence is TGTGCCAGCAGCTCTCTTGGGGCGAACACCGGGGAGCTGTTTTTT. Translation gives CASSSLGANTGELFF.

The CDR3 is CASSHDPRVEKLFF. The CDR3 region has the DNA TGTGCCAGCAGCCATGACCCCCGGGTAGAAAAACTGTTTTTT. The chain links TRBV3-1 (or the pseudogene TRBV3-2) to TRBJ1-4, with D unresolved. The germline gives CDR1 LGHDT, CDR2 YNNKEL (reference sequence). This CDR3 is 14 amino acids long. V lost 3 bases and J 8 bases, leaving 13 bases between the germline ends.

In its sample, this clone was seen once. This rearrangement joins TRBV7-9 to TRBJ1-4; D is ambiguous. The CDR3 covers 14 residues. With 4 bases removed from V and 5 bases from J, the gap between germline ends came to 11 bases. Per the germline V gene, CDR1 is SEHNR and CDR2 is FQNEAQ (reference sequence). The CDR3, as DNA: TGTGCCAGCAGCTCCCCCTGGGAAAATGAAAAACTGTTTTTT. This codes for CASSSPWENEKLFF. Drawing the rest from reference TRBV7-9 and TRBJ1-4, the complete variable domain is DTGVSQNPRHKITKRGQNVTFRCDPISEHNRLYWYRQTLGQGPEFLTYFQNEAQLEKSRLLSDRFSAERPKGSFSTLEIQRTEQGDSAMYLCASSSPWENEKLFFGSGTQLSVL.

This clone has only a few counts. This rearrangement joins TRBV30 to TRBJ1-6; D perhaps matches TRBD1 (5 bases). Germline loops: CDR1 GTSNPN, CDR2 SVGIG (reference sequence). Trimming took off 4 bases at V and 16 bases at J, with 23 bases between the two ends. This CDR3 spans 14 amino acids. The CDR3 region has the DNA TGTGCCTGGACCCCCCAGGGTCTATTGGCTAGGCTCCACTTT. Its translation: CAWTPQGLLARLHF.

The rearrangement links TRBV5-6 to TRBJ2-7; D may be TRBD1 (6 bases). Trimming cost V 0 bases and J 1 base, with 8 bases left between them. The CDR3 covers 14 residues. From germline, CDR1 is SGHDT and CDR2 YYEEEE. DNA for the CDR3: TGTGCCAGCAGCTTGGTAGGGGGATCCTACGAGCAGTACTTC. Its protein product is CASSLVGGSYEQYF.

This clone was found once. The gene calls are TRBV3-1 (or the pseudogene TRBV3-2) and TRBJ2-2; 8 bases align to TRBD2. Germline CDR1 is LGHDT and CDR2 is YNNKEL (reference sequence). Trimming removed 5 bases from V and 5 bases from J; junction bases left unmatched: 10. CDR3 length equals 16 residues. CDR3 coding DNA: TGTGCCAGCAGCTTTCGGGGGGGCCGAGGTACCGGGGAGCTGTTTTTT. It is translated as CASSFRGGRGTGELFF.

The rearrangement links TRBV7-6 to TRBJ2-1; D not certain. The germline V gene has CDR1 SGHVS and CDR2 FNYEAQ. V was clipped by 5 bases and J by 4 bases, with 6 bases between them. This CDR3 has 12 amino acids. CDR3 region: CASSNGYNEQFF. The DNA for the CDR3 is TGTGCCAGCAGCAATGGATACAATGAGCAGTTCTTC.

The chain uses TRBV27 and TRBJ2-7; D is unclear. CDR1 and CDR2 from the germline V gene are MNHEY and SMNVEV (reference sequence). The CDR3 runs to 13 residues. V lost 4 bases, J lost 0 bases, and 7 bases lay in between. CDR3: CASSSGYSYEQYF. CDR3 DNA: TGTGCCAGCAGTTCCGGTTACTCCTACGAGCAGTACTTC.

The chain uses TRBV9 and TRBJ1-2, with 7 nucleotides matching TRBD1. Germline CDR1 is SGDLS and CDR2 is YYNGEE. Trimming took 0 bases from V and 4 from J; bases not matched to a gene: 6. The CDR3 runs to 15 residues. CDR3 region: CASSVGQGFVYGYTF. The CDR3 DNA sequence: TGTGCCAGCAGCGTAGGACAGGGCTTTGTCTATGGCTACACCTTC.

The rearrangement joins TRBV7-2 to TRBJ1-1; D not resolved. Trimming stripped 1 base from V and 4 bases from J, with 13 bases between. The CDR3 contains 15 residues. Germline V gene data show CDR1 as SGHTA and CDR2 as FQGNSA. CDR3 loop: CASSLVIGLVTEAFF. Here the CDR3 DNA reads TGTGCCAGCAGCTTAGTGATCGGCCTGGTCACTGAAGCTTTCTTT.

J is TRBJ1-1 and V is TRBV5-6, with TRBD1 matching 9 bases. V lost 3 bases, J lost 3 bases, and 9 bases stayed unmatched. This CDR3 has 16 amino acids. CDR1 and CDR2 from the germline V gene are SGHDT and YYEEEE. The CDR3 spells CASSSDRGGLYTEAFF. The CDR3 DNA follows: TGTGCCAGCAGCTCGGACAGGGGTGGATTGTACACTGAAGCTTTCTTT.

About this clone: The junction does not match germline at one end; this may be a read error. This chain connects TRBV7-9 to TRBJ2-7, with D perhaps matching TRBD1 (5 bases). This CDR3 region has 15 residues. Germline values: CDR1 SEHNR, CDR2 FQNEAQ (reference sequence). CDR3 bases: TGTGCCAGCAGCTCGCGACAGTCCCTTCACCCCAAGGCCATCTTC. Translating gives CASSSRQSLHPKAIF.